Below are 19 T cell receptor beta chains sequenced from a single sample in a study of beta chain features in type 1 diabetes. As every portion of the isolated RNA was reverse transcribed, the sequencing read expressed TCRB transcripts. Assay: immunoSEQ multiplex PCR; the TCRdb copy retains only in-frame clones and omits some. The table shows hundreds of thousands of clones, with around 16% occurring only once. The sample taken for sequencing was naive CD4+ T cells from blood. Receptors originate from a man in his late teens or twenties in good health.

The chain employs TRBV9 and TRBJ2-1; D unclear. This CDR3 has 16 amino acids. Germline V gives CDR1 SGDLS, CDR2 YYNGEE. V lost 2 bases, J lost 2 bases, and 14 bases lay in between. The CDR3 DNA reads TGTGCCAGCAGCGTGAGATCCCAGGTAGCCTACAATGAGCAGTTCTTC. Its protein is CASSVRSQVAYNEQFF.

This chain connects TRBV2 to TRBJ1-5; 9 nucleotides line up with TRBD1. Trimming took 6 bases from V and 9 from J; bases not matched to a gene: 12. Germline CDR1 and CDR2: SNHLY and FYNNEI. The length of the CDR3 is 15 residues. CDR3 in amino acids: CASSAGTGPGWPQHF. In DNA form, the CDR3 reads TGTGCCAGCAGCGCCGGGACAGGGCCAGGATGGCCCCAGCATTTT.

The genes are TRBV6-5 and TRBJ2-1, with D perhaps TRBD1 or TRBD2 (6 bases each). The germline gives CDR1 MNHEY, CDR2 SVGAGI. Trimming stripped 6 bases from V and 10 bases from J, with 22 bases between. The length of the CDR3 is 15 residues. Written as DNA, the CDR3 is TGTGCCAGCAGCCTTAGCGGACTCGGCCAGGGGGAGCAGTTCTTC. This translates into CASSLSGLGQGEQFF.

The chain couples TRBV18 to TRBJ1-1, with TRBD1 as a possible D gene (5 bases). From germline, CDR1 is KGHSH and CDR2 LQKENI. The CDR3 spans 14 residues. Trimming took off 3 bases at V and 0 bases at J, with 8 bases between the two ends. CDR3 in DNA: TGTGCCAGCTCACCCGGGACCTTGAACACTGAAGCTTTCTTT. This codes for CASSPGTLNTEAFF.

This clone was observed once. The J gene is TRBJ2-7, the V gene TRBV10-3, with 8 bases aligning to TRBD2. The junction had 4 bases not matched to a gene; V was cut back by 6 bases and J by 3 bases. CDR1 ENHRY and CDR2 SYGVKD come from the germline V gene. The CDR3 consists of 13 residues. The CDR3 sequence is CAISRGRNYEQYF. CDR3 bases: TGTGCCATCAGCCGCGGGAGGAACTACGAGCAGTACTTC.

A word on this clone: Other DNA sequences in this specimen translate into the identical CDR3. The chain recombines TRBV29-1 with TRBJ2-2; D might be TRBD2 (5 bases). V was shortened by 4 bases and J by 7 bases, with 13 bases between the two germline ends. Germline CDR1 is SQVTM and CDR2 is ANQGSEA. This CDR3 is built from 13 residues. The CDR3 reads CSVGGSVSGELFF. Here the CDR3 DNA reads TGCAGCGTTGGAGGTAGCGTTAGCGGGGAGCTGTTTTTT.

The J gene is TRBJ1-5, the V gene TRBV5-6, with 9 bases fitting TRBD1. The V segment lost 4 bases and the J segment 5 bases; nucleotides outside the gene matches: 7. In germline, CDR1 is SGHDT, CDR2 YYEEEE. The CDR3 loop spans 15 amino acids. The CDR3 region has the DNA TGTGCCAGCAGCGCATGGGACAGGGACTATCAGCCCCAGCATTTT. Translated: CASSAWDRDYQPQHF.

This clone turned up a few times. This chain joins TRBV14 and TRBJ2-3, with D perhaps matching TRBD2 (5 bases). With 4 bases removed from V and 6 bases from J, the gap between germline ends came to 11 bases. CDR3 length: 13 amino acids. Germline CDR1 reads SGHDN; CDR2 reads FVKESK. The CDR3 is CASSPGLTDTQYF. The CDR3 DNA reads as TGTGCCAGCAGCCCGGGATTAACGGATACGCAGTATTTT.

The chain recombines TRBV10-3 with TRBJ1-5, with TRBD1 identical over 9 bases. The germline CDR1 and CDR2 sequences are ENHRY and SYGVKD. The junction had 9 bases not matched to a gene; V was cut back by 6 bases and J by 12 bases. CDR3 size: 13 residues. CDR3 DNA sequence: TGTGCCATCAGGTCTACAGGGGGACAGGGCCAGCATTTT. It specifies CAIRSTGGQGQHF.

The chain recombines TRBV9 with TRBJ2-7; the D is unclear. Germline-derived CDR1 and CDR2 are SGDLS and YYNGEE. The CDR3 contains 15 residues. Here the CDR3 reads CARLLGRGSSYEQYF. CDR3 sequence (DNA): TGTGCACGCCTGTTAGGACGCGGCTCCTCCTACGAGCAGTACTTC.

This rearrangement joins TRBV6-5 to TRBJ1-1; D is perhaps TRBD1 (5 bases). The ends were cut back, 4 bases at V and 4 bases at J, with 10 bases in the middle. Germline CDR1 MNHEY, CDR2 SVGAGI. The CDR3 loop spans 13 amino acids. This chain's CDR3 is CASSSRVGTEAFF. CDR3 sequence (DNA): TGTGCCAGCAGTTCCAGGGTAGGCACTGAAGCTTTCTTT.

This clone was counted a few times. V and J are TRBV9 and TRBJ2-3; tentative D call: TRBD2 (6 bases). CDR1 is SGDLS, CDR2 YYNGEE, per germline. V lost 7 bases, J lost 4 bases, and 19 bases lay in between. The CDR3 spans 15 residues. CDR3 protein: CASSPTSWVPDTQYF. The CDR3 bases are TGTGCCAGCTCTCCCACTAGCTGGGTCCCAGATACGCAGTATTTT.

As concerns this clone: This CDR3 is also generated by other DNA sequences in the sample. The chain has TRBV7-9 and TRBJ1-1, with TRBD1 matching over 7 bases. CDR1 is SEHNR and CDR2 is FQNEAQ in the germline V gene (reference sequence). This CDR3 contains 15 residues. V lost 5 bases to trimming and J lost 0 bases; unmatched junction nucleotides: 6. CDR3 amino acids: CASSPQGTLNTEAFF. CDR3 DNA sequence: TGTGCCAGCAGCCCACAGGGGACCCTGAACACTGAAGCTTTCTTT.

The chain combines TRBV5-4 with TRBJ2-1; possibly TRBD1 or TRBD2 for D (5 bases each). The CDR3 loop spans 13 amino acids. V lost 6 bases and J lost 9, with 16 bases in between. Germline V gene lookup returns CDR1 SGHNT and CDR2 YYREEE (reference sequence). The CDR3 nucleotides are TGTGCCAGCACCGCTCTCCCTGGGGGTGAGCAGTTCTTC. This sequence encodes CASTALPGGEQFF.

This clone was picked up a small number of times. This chain links TRBV5-8 with TRBJ2-3; 11 nucleotides line up with TRBD2. The CDR3 has 18 residues. The J segment lost 0 bases and the V segment lost 4 bases, leaving 10 bases of the junction unmatched. In germline, CDR1 is SGHTS, CDR2 YDEGEE. DNA of the CDR3: TGTGCCAGCAGCACGCGACTAGCGGGGAGATCTAGCACAGATACGCAGTATTTT. It translates to CASSTRLAGRSSTDTQYF.

The chain uses TRBV5-4 and TRBJ1-2; TRBD1 agrees at 8 bases. The CDR3 extends over 15 amino acids. Germline V gene sequence: CDR1 SGHNT, CDR2 YYREEE (reference sequence). Germline trimming cut 6 bases from V and 7 bases from J; bases unmatched to any gene: 14. The CDR3 nucleotides read TGTGCCAGCACCTGGCCAGGGGGCATTTCGGGTGGCTACACCTTC. It translates to CASTWPGGISGGYTF. Complete variable domain (other parts from reference TRBV5-4 and TRBJ1-2): ETGVTQSPTHLIKTRGQQVTLRCSSQSGHNTVSWYQQALGQGPQFIFQYYREEENGRGNFPPRFSGLQFPNYSSELNVNALELDDSALYLCASTWPGGISGGYTFGSGTRLTVV.

This clone has just a few counts. This sequence joins TRBV28 and TRBJ1-2, with unresolved D. This CDR3 is built from 15 residues. Trimming cost V 2 bases and J 4 bases, with 14 bases left between them. Looked up from germline, CDR1 is MDHEN and CDR2 is SYDVKM. CDR3 residues: CASSLKGAAGYGYTF. CDR3 bases: TGTGCCAGCAGTTTAAAGGGCGCCGCCGGCTATGGCTACACCTTC.

The chain has TRBV7-9 and TRBJ2-2; TRBD2 matches at 7 bases. The CDR3 covers 15 residues. Germline V gene sequence: CDR1 SEHNR, CDR2 FQNEAQ (reference sequence). V was clipped by 6 bases and J by 2 bases; unmatched bases: 6. The CDR3 is CASRLTSYNTGELFF. The CDR3 DNA reads as TGTGCCAGCAGGTTGACTAGCTATAACACCGGGGAGCTGTTTTTT.

This clone was counted only a few times. The chain recombines TRBV7-3 with TRBJ1-2; 7 bases are a match to TRBD1. CDR3 length: 15 amino acids. V gave up 5 bases and J gave up 2 bases; unmatched junction bases: 8. The germline CDR1 and CDR2 sequences are SGHTA and FQGTGA. CDR3 sequence (DNA): TGTGCCAGCAGCCGCACAGGGGACTACAACTATGGCTACACCTTC. It yields the protein CASSRTGDYNYGYTF.